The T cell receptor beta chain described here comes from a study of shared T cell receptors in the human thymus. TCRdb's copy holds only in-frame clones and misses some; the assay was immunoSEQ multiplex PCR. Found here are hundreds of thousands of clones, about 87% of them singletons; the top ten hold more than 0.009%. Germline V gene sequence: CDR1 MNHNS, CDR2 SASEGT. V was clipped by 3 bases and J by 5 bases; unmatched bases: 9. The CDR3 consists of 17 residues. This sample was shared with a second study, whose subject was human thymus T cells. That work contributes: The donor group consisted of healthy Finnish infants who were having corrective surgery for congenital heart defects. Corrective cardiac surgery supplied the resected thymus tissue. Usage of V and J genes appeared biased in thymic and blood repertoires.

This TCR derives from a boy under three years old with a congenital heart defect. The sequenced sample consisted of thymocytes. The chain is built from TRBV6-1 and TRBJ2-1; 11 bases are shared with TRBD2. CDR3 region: CASSDYKGLAEHNEQFF. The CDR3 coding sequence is TGTGCCAGCAGTGACTATAAGGGACTAGCGGAACACAATGAGCAGTTCTTC.